This note documents a single TCR beta chain sequence. The antigen remains undetermined. Germline V CDR1 and CDR2: GTSNPN, SVGIG (reference sequence). The CDR3 is 14 amino acids. J was trimmed by 3 bases and V by 4 bases; bases with no gene match: 3. This entry belongs to a study of T cell responses to AZD1222 COVID-19 vaccine. This table comes from immunoSEQ multiplex PCR, and its TCRdb copy is limited to in-frame clones, with some not included. Among 160,000 or so clones listed, roughly nine tenths were seen once. Broader study findings: Donor demographics were predominantly white British with a female majority; clonal diversity may be underestimated. Unmutated variant regions are reportedly targeted by nearly half of spike-specific TCRs. Without day 14 samples, only post-peak T cell repertoires were studied.

The chain joins TRBV30 to TRBJ2-1; TRBD2 aligns across 10 bases. Material: peripheral blood, obtained on day 0 of MenACWY control vaccination. The origin of this receptor is an adult in good health. This chain's CDR3 is CAWTRTSGYNEQFF. The DNA for the CDR3 is TGTGCCTGGACGAGGACTAGCGGCTACAATGAGCAGTTCTTC. Variable domain in full (rest from reference TRBV30 and TRBJ2-1): SQTIHQWPATLVQPVGSPLSLECTVEGTSNPNLYWYRQAAGRGLQLLFYSVGIGQISSEVPQNLSASRPQDRQFILSSKKLLLSDSGFYLCAWTRTSGYNEQFFGPGTRLTVL.